This paragraph covers one T cell receptor beta chain sequence. The sample belongs to a study of CD8+ T cells in alopecia areata. RNA extraction was followed by reverse transcription into cDNA, which acted as the sequencing template. Assay used: immunoSEQ multiplex PCR; TCRdb lists only in-frame clones, some missing. The sample includes about 190,000 clones, 55% to 70% seen only once; the top ten take 0.65% to 0.7%. Treatment of the sample: oral pan-JAK inhibitor, 5-10 mg twice daily. Trimming cost V 7 bases and J 6 bases; bases outside gene matches: 7. CDR1 is SQVTM, CDR2 ANQGSEA, per germline. The CDR3 length is 13 residues.

The source was CD4+ T cells sorted from blood, collected at week 4, from a patient treated with tofacitinib. The sequence was obtained from a human donor with alopecia areata. This chain links TRBV29-1 with TRBJ2-3, with TRBD2 matching 10 bases. The CDR3 protein is CSATAGGPDTQYF. CDR3 nucleotide sequence: TGCAGCGCCACAGCGGGAGGGCCCGATACGCAGTATTTT.